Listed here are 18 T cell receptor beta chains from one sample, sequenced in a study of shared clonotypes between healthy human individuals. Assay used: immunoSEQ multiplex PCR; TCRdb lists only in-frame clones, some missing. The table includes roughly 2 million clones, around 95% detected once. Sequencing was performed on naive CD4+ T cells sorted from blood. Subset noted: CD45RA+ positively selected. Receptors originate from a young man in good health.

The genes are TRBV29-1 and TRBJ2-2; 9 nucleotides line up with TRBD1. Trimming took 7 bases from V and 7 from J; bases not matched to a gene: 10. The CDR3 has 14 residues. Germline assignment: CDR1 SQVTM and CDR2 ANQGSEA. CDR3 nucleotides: TGCAGCGCCGGATTAGGACAGGGGAGCGGGGAGCTGTTTTTT. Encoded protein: CSAGLGQGSGELFF.

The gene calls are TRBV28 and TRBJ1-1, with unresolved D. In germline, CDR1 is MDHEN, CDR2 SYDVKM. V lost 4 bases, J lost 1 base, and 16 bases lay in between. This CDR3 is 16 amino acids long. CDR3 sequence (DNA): TGTGCCAGCAGTTCTCCGGGTGTGCCCCCGAACACTGAAGCTTTCTTT. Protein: CASSSPGVPPNTEAFF.

The chain's CDR3 is CASSMTGETEQYF. In DNA form, the CDR3 reads TGTGCCAGTAGTATGACAGGAGAGACCGAGCAGTACTTC. The chain is built from TRBV19 and TRBJ2-7, with a tentative D call TRBD1 (6 bases). CDR1 and CDR2 (germline): LNHDA, SQIVND (reference sequence). V was cut by 3 bases and J by 6 bases, with 12 bases left in between. This CDR3 is 13 amino acids long.

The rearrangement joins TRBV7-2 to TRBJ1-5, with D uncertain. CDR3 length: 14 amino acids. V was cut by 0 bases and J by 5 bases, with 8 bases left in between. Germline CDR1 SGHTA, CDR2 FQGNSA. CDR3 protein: CASSLAGKYQPQHF. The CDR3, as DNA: TGTGCCAGCAGCTTAGCAGGGAAGTATCAGCCCCAGCATTTT. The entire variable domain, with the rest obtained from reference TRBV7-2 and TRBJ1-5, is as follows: GAGVSQSPSNKVTEKGKDVELRCDPISGHTALYWYRQSLGQGLEFLIYFQGNSAPDKSGLPSDRFSAERTGGSVSTLTIQRTQQEDSAVYLCASSLAGKYQPQHFGDGTRLSIL.

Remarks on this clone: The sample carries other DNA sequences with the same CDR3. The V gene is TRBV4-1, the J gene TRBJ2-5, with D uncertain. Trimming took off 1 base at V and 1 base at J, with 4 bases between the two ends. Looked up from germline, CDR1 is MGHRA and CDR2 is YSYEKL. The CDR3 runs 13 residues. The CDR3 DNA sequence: TGCGCCAGCAGCCAAGGGTTCCAAGAGACCCAGTACTTC. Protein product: CASSQGFQETQYF.

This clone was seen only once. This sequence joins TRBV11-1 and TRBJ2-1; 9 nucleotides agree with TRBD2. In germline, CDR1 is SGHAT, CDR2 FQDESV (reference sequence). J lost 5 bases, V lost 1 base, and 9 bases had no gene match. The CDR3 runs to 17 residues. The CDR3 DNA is TGTGCCAGCAGCTTAGAAATGCCTAGCGGGGCCAACAATGAGCAGTTCTTC. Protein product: CASSLEMPSGANNEQFF.

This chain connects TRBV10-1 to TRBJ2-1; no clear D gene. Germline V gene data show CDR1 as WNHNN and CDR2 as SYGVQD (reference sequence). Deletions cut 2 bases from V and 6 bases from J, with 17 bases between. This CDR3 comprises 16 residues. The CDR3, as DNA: TGCGCCAGCAGTGAGCTTCGGGCATTCCGATCCAATGAGCAGTTCTTC. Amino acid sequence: CASSELRAFRSNEQFF.

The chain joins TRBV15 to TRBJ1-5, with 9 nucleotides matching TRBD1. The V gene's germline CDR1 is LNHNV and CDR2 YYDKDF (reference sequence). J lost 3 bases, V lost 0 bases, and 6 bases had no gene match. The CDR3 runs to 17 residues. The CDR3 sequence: CATSRDRTGAYNQPQHF. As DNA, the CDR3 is TGTGCCACCAGCAGAGATAGGACAGGGGCCTACAATCAGCCCCAGCATTTT.

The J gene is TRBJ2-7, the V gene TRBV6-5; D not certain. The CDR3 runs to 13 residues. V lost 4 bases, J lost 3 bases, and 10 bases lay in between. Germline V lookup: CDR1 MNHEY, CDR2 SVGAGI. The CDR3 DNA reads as TGTGCCAGCAGTTCAGAAAAGTACTACGAGCAGTACTTC. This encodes CASSSEKYYEQYF.

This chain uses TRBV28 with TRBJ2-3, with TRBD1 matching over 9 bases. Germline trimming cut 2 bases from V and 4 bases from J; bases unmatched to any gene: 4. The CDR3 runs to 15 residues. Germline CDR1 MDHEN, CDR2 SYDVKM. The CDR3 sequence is CASSLMDRGADTQYF. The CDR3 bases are TGTGCCAGCAGTTTAATGGACAGGGGCGCAGATACGCAGTATTTT.

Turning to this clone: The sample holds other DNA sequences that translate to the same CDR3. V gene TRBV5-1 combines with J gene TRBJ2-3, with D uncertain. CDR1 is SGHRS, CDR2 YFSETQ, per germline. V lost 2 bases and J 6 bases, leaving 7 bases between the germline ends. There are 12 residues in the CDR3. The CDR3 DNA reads TGCGCCAGCAGCTTTCCCGGGGATACGCAGTATTTT. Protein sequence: CASSFPGDTQYF.

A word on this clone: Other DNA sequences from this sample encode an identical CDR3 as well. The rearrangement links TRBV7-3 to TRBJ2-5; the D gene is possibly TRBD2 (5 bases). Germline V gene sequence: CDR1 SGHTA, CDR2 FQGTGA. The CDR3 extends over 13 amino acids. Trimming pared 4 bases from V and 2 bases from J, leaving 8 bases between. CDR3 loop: CASSSGWQETQYF. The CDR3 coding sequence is TGTGCCAGCAGCTCGGGGTGGCAAGAGACCCAGTACTTC.

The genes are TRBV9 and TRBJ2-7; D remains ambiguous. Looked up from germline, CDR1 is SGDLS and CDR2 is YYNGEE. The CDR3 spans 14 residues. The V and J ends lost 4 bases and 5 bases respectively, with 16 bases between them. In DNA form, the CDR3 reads TGTGCCAGCAGCCCCCGGTGGGGTTCCGACGAGCAGTACTTC. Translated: CASSPRWGSDEQYF.

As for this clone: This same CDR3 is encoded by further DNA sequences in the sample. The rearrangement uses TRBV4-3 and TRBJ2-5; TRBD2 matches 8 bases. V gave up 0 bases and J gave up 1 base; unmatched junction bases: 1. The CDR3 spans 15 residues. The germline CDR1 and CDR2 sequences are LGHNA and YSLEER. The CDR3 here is CASSQDGLAQETQYF. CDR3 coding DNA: TGCGCCAGCAGCCAAGATGGACTAGCCCAAGAGACCCAGTACTTC.

The CDR3 reads CASSQVVYDTGELFF. The CDR3 bases are TGCGCCAGCAGCCAAGTGGTCTACGACACCGGGGAGCTGTTTTTT. The chain couples TRBV4-3 to TRBJ2-2; D is uncertain. The CDR3 extends over 15 amino acids. In germline, CDR1 is LGHNA, CDR2 YSLEER. The germline V and J ends were trimmed by 1 base and 3 bases, with 9 bases remaining between them.

The CDR3 loop is CASSESTGTANSPLHF. CDR3 sequence (DNA): TGTGCCAGCAGTGAATCAACCGGGACGGCTAATTCACCCCTCCACTTT. The chain is built from TRBV2 and TRBJ1-6; D possibly corresponds to TRBD1 (5 bases). CDR3 size: 16 residues. Trimming removed 2 bases from V and 6 bases from J, with 14 bases in between. Germline V CDR1 and CDR2: SNHLY, FYNNEI.

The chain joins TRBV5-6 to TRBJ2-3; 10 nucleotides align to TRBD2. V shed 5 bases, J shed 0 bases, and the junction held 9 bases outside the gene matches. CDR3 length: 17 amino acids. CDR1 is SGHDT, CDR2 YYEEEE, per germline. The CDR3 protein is CASSLAGALTSTDTQYF. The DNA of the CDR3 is TGTGCCAGCAGTCTAGCGGGAGCCCTTACTAGCACAGATACGCAGTATTTT.

CDR3 coding DNA: TGTGCCAGCAGTGAAATAGGGTGGGCCTATGGCTACACCTTC. Translating it yields CASSEIGWAYGYTF. The rearrangement uses TRBV25-1 and TRBJ1-2; D gene unclear. The V gene lost 2 bases and the J gene lost 4 bases, with 11 bases spanning the gap. This CDR3 comprises 14 residues. From germline, CDR1 is MGHDK and CDR2 SYGVNS.